This T cell receptor beta chain came from a study of blood T cell repertoires in COVID-19. Original handling: Amplification from reference gene primers served as the basis for estimated nucleated cell counts. Some clones are missing from TCRdb's copy, which holds only in-frame ones; the method was immunoSEQ multiplex PCR. The V and J calls and clone size are taken from that table; D and trimming were inferred from the DNA. The sample has about 49,000 clones, about 92% seen once. This CDR3 has 16 amino acids. Germline assignment: CDR1 SGHTA and CDR2 FQGTGA. J lost 4 bases, V lost 2 bases, and 7 bases had no gene match.

The V gene is TRBV7-3, the J gene TRBJ2-3, with 9 positions matching TRBD2. The TCR sequence derives from a man aged 55-75 years with COVID-19, enrolled during active disease. The sample was peripheral blood. CDR3 region: CASSLYSGGGADTQYF. The CDR3 coding sequence is TGTGCCAGCAGCTTATATAGCGGGGGCGGGGCAGATACGCAGTATTTT. The variable domain in full, with the rest retrieved from reference TRBV7-3 and TRBJ2-3, is GAGVSQTPSNKVTEKGKYVELRCDPISGHTALYWYRQSLGQGPEFLIYFQGTGAADDSGLPNDRFFAVRPEGSVSTLKIQRTERGDSAVYLCASSLYSGGGADTQYFGPGTRLTVL.